The 18 T cell receptor beta chains below were found in one sample sequenced in a study of T cells after yellow fever vaccination (dated by TCRdb to the late 2010s). Library method: 5' RACE. The listed sequencing device is Illumina HiSeq 2500. TCRdb itself trimmed the public reads at Q25 with fastp, ran MiXCR and retained productive beta chains. CDR3 protein sequences are deduplicated, and each keeps its most common genes and DNA. For this sample there are tens of thousands of distinct CDR3 sequences; 7.4% appear just once. In total, the top ten clones hold 35% to 40% of the sample. The meaning of the sample's treatment or condition label: live attenuated yellow fever vaccine strain. Sequenced here: CD8+ T cells sorted from PBMCs, sampled 15 days after the yellow fever booster vaccination. Source of these receptors: a young man who received the YFV17D yellow fever vaccine.

This clonotype was seen repeatedly, ten times or more. Here the CDR3 DNA reads TGTGCCAGCAGTTGGGGGGCCGGTCAGCCCCAGCATTTT. Its translation: CASSWGAGQPQHF. The chain employs TRBV12-3 or TRBV12-4 and TRBJ1-5; perhaps TRBD1 as D (6 bases). The V and J ends lost 4 bases and 6 bases respectively, with 10 bases between them. The CDR3 loop spans 13 amino acids.

In this sample, this clonotype turned up many times. V and J are TRBV30 and TRBJ1-1; D remains ambiguous. The CDR3 length is 15 residues. The germline CDR1 and CDR2 sequences are GTSNPN and SVGIG (reference sequence). Trimming pared 0 bases from V and 3 bases from J, leaving 14 bases between. The CDR3 sequence is CAWSVMGGPHTEAFF. CDR3 nucleotides: TGTGCCTGGAGTGTTATGGGAGGCCCCCACACTGAAGCTTTCTTT.

With respect to this clonotype: A much bigger clone sits one base away, suggesting this may be a read error. The chain has TRBV4-1 and TRBJ2-7; TRBD2 is a possible D gene (5 bases). Trimming took off 1 base at V and 3 bases at J, with 10 bases between the two ends. The CDR3 has 14 residues. Germline V gives CDR1 MGHRA, CDR2 YSYEKL. The CDR3 DNA follows: TGCGCCAGCAGCCAAGTGGTGAGGGACTACGAGCAGTACTTC. Amino acid sequence: CASSQVVRDYEQYF.

This clonotype was counted ten times or more. The V gene is TRBV14, the J gene TRBJ2-1, with 9 bases identical to TRBD2. Germline V lookup: CDR1 SGHDN, CDR2 FVKESK. This CDR3 spans 15 amino acids. The ends lost 3 bases at V and 2 bases at J; junction bases unmatched: 2. Written as DNA, the CDR3 is TGTGCCAGCAGCCAGCTAGCGGGGACCTACAATGAGCAGTTCTTC. As protein: CASSQLAGTYNEQFF.

This clonotype was seen ten or more times. The chain carries TRBV4-1 and TRBJ2-7, with D uncertain. Trimming removed 0 bases from V and 0 bases from J, with 9 bases in between. The length of the CDR3 is 15 residues. Germline CDR1 is MGHRA and CDR2 is YSYEKL. The CDR3 sequence: CASSQDMVRSYEQYF. The CDR3 region has the DNA TGCGCCAGCAGCCAAGATATGGTACGCTCCTACGAGCAGTACTTC.

There are many counts of this clonotype. The rearrangement uses TRBV20-1 and TRBJ2-3; TRBD1 aligns across 10 bases. Germline loops: CDR1 DFQATT, CDR2 SNEGSKA (reference sequence). The CDR3 runs to 13 residues. In DNA form, the CDR3 reads TGCAGCGCCTACGACAGGGGGCCAGGTACGCAGTATTTT. This encodes CSAYDRGPGTQYF.

This clonotype was picked up many times. In DNA form, the CDR3 reads TGTGCCAGCAGCTTGGCCGGAAACTTAGACACAGATACGCAGTATTTT. Its translation: CASSLAGNLDTDTQYF. The chain joins TRBV7-6 to TRBJ2-3; unclear D gene. With 3 bases removed from V and 2 bases from J, the gap between germline ends came to 15 bases. CDR3 length: 16 residues. Germline V gives CDR1 SGHVS, CDR2 FNYEAQ.

Ten or more counts support this clonotype. V and J are TRBV27 and TRBJ2-7, with no clear D. The CDR3 loop spans 13 amino acids. V shed 3 bases and J shed 0 bases, with 6 bases lying between them. In germline, CDR1 is MNHEY, CDR2 SMNVEV (reference sequence). In DNA, the CDR3 is TGTGCCAGCAGTTTTAGTCACTCCTACGAGCAGTACTTC. Its translation is CASSFSHSYEQYF.

This clonotype was found many times. The rearrangement joins TRBV7-8 to TRBJ2-4; the D call may be TRBD1 or TRBD2 (7 bases each). The germline V gene has CDR1 SGHVS and CDR2 FQNEAQ. Trimming cost V 5 bases and J 1 base, with 18 bases left between them. The CDR3 is 17 amino acids. The CDR3: CASSIKAAGQAKNIQYF. CDR3 sequence (DNA): TGTGCCAGCAGCATCAAAGCAGCGGGACAGGCCAAAAACATTCAGTACTTC.

This clonotype came up many times. This chain uses TRBV12-3 or TRBV12-4 with TRBJ2-3, with 8 bases that match TRBD2. This CDR3 has 15 residues. Trimming removed 6 bases from V and 4 bases from J; junction bases left unmatched: 9. CDR3 sequence reads: CASSPGTSFSDTQYF. The CDR3 nucleotides read TGTGCCAGCAGCCCCGGGACTAGTTTCTCAGATACGCAGTATTTT.

There are many counts of this clonotype. The chain employs TRBV5-6 and TRBJ2-7; D is ambiguous. CDR1 is SGHDT, CDR2 YYEEEE, per germline. Trimming removed 1 base at V and 4 bases at J, with 9 bases between. This CDR3 has 13 amino acids. The chain's CDR3 is CASSLWAAYEQYF. The CDR3 DNA follows: TGTGCCAGCAGCTTGTGGGCGGCATACGAGCAGTACTTC.

This clonotype was seen repeatedly, ten times or more. V and J are TRBV23-1 and TRBJ2-5; no clear D gene. TRBV23-1 is an open reading frame whose function is uncertain. The V gene lost 6 bases and the J gene lost 4 bases, with 15 bases spanning the gap. CDR3 length: 14 amino acids. As DNA, the CDR3 is TGCGCCAGCAGCCTTGGAGTTTCGGGAGAGACCCAGTACTTC. Encoded protein: CASSLGVSGETQYF.

This clonotype counts as medium-sized. CDR3 protein: CASSLAGTSGGYEQFF. CDR3 sequence (DNA): TGCGCCAGCAGCTTGGCCGGGACCTCCGGCGGCTATGAGCAGTTCTTC. The J gene is TRBJ2-1, the V gene TRBV5-1; D may correspond to TRBD1 or TRBD2 (5 bases each). V lost 0 bases, J lost 8 bases, and 18 bases lay in between. The germline gives CDR1 SGHRS, CDR2 YFSETQ. This CDR3 spans 16 amino acids.

This clonotype has ten or more counts. V and J are TRBV5-1 and TRBJ2-7, with D unclear. V shed 5 bases and J shed 5 bases, with 11 bases lying between them. Looked up from germline, CDR1 is SGHRS and CDR2 is YFSETQ. This CDR3 is 12 amino acids long. CDR3 coding DNA: TGCGCCAGCAGAGTTGATGACCACGAGCAGTACTTC. Its translation: CASRVDDHEQYF.

This clonotype was counted many times. V gene TRBV27 combines with J gene TRBJ2-7, with D tentatively TRBD1 (5 bases). Trimming shortened V by 5 bases and J by 0 bases, and 5 bases separated the two germline ends. Germline loops: CDR1 MNHEY, CDR2 SMNVEV (reference sequence). The CDR3 is made up of 12 amino acids. The CDR3, as DNA: TGTGCCAGCAGTGACAGCTCCTACGAGCAGTACTTC. It translates to CASSDSSYEQYF.

This clonotype was counted ten times or more. The V gene is TRBV20-1, the J gene TRBJ1-5; 7 bases are a match to TRBD1. Germline V lookup: CDR1 DFQATT, CDR2 SNEGSKA (reference sequence). Trimming at V came to 4 bases and at J to 5 bases, leaving 11 bases not matched to a gene. This CDR3 comprises 15 residues. This chain's CDR3 is CSATPPTGFDQPQHF. CDR3 coding DNA: TGCAGTGCTACACCCCCGACAGGGTTTGATCAGCCCCAGCATTTT.

This clonotype occurred many times. V is TRBV5-6 and J is TRBJ2-7; D ambiguous. This CDR3 is 14 amino acids long. Germline-derived CDR1 and CDR2 are SGHDT and YYEEEE. V was pared by 4 bases and J by 2 bases, with 13 bases between. The CDR3 region has the DNA TGTGCCAGCAGCCCTGAGACGGAAACCTACGAGCAGTACTTC. It yields the protein CASSPETETYEQYF.

This clonotype was seen many times. The chain employs TRBV5-1 and TRBJ2-1; 10 bases fit TRBD2. CDR3 length: 17 amino acids. The V and J ends lost 4 bases and 7 bases, in that order; junction bases with no gene match: 14. From germline, CDR1 is SGHRS and CDR2 YFSETQ. For the CDR3, the DNA is TGCGCCAGCAGCAAAAGACCACTAGCGGGAATAGTGAATGAGCAGTTCTTC. This sequence encodes CASSKRPLAGIVNEQFF.